This T cell receptor beta chain was recovered during a study of Ad26.COV2.S vaccination and SARS-CoV-2 variants. Study-wide context: Recipients of Ad26.COV2.S got it intramuscularly, once or twice 56 days apart.

Data came from immunoSEQ multiplex PCR; TCRdb stores just in-frame clones and leaves some out. Altogether 300,000 to 450,000 clones are present, about 85% being singletons, with the ten largest covering 3.3%. Treatment reported: some 19 received Ad26.COV2.S at low or high dose, single or two shots; several received placebo; per-sample allocation not given. Samples came from day 63 after the first vaccine or placebo injection. An adult of 18-55 years in Boston served as donor. The shot given was an Ad26 vector that makes Wuhan-strain SARS-CoV-2 spike. The ends lost 9 bases at V and 3 bases at J; junction bases unmatched: 20. Germline lookup yields CDR1 KGHDR and CDR2 SFDVKD. There are 18 residues in the CDR3.

Here the sequenced sample was peripheral blood, taken in a trial of Ad26.COV2.S vaccine versus placebo. The chain is built from TRBV24-1 and TRBJ1-1, with 8 bases aligning to TRBD1. The TCR comes from a person aged 18-65 years who received the Ad26.COV2.S COVID-19 vaccine or a placebo. This CDR3 reads CATPPPISGGGLDTEAFF. DNA of the CDR3: TGTGCCACCCCGCCACCAATTTCAGGGGGCGGATTGGACACTGAAGCTTTCTTT.